The 28 T cell receptor beta chains given below trace back to one sample, sequenced in a study of OX40 agonist ivuxolimab in advanced cancers. The repertoire was sequenced with immunoSEQ multiplex PCR; TCRdb's copy has only in-frame clones and lacks some. The sample carries fewer than 6,000 clones, around 70% recorded once. The starting material was CD4+ or CD8+ T cells sorted from blood, obtained in a trial of the OX40 agonist ivuxolimab. These receptors originate from an adult with an advanced solid tumor such as melanoma, head and neck, liver or kidney cancer.

J is TRBJ2-1 and V is TRBV7-9; 7 bases map to TRBD1. Germline loops: CDR1 SEHNR, CDR2 FQNEAQ (reference sequence). This CDR3 spans 15 amino acids. V lost 5 bases, J lost 9 bases, and 13 bases stayed unmatched. The CDR3 nucleotides are TGTGCCAGCAGCGCCCCGAGGGGACAGTATCGTGAGCAGTTCTTC. It codes for CASSAPRGQYREQFF.

The V call is TRBV7-9, the J call TRBJ2-7; D is undetermined. CDR3 length: 14 residues. CDR1 and CDR2 (germline): SEHNR, FQNEAQ (reference sequence). Trimming removed 1 base at V and 5 bases at J, with 12 bases between. In DNA, the CDR3 is TGTGCCAGCAGCTTAGTGACCGACGGCGACGAGCAGTACTTC. Encoded protein: CASSLVTDGDEQYF.

As concerns this clone: A far larger clone is a single base away, which makes a read error likely. This chain joins TRBV4-3 and TRBJ1-1; perhaps TRBD1 as D (5 bases). Trimming pared 6 bases from V and 8 bases from J, leaving 10 bases between. Germline loops: CDR1 LGHNA, CDR2 YSLEER. CDR3 length equals 11 residues. CDR3 protein: CASSPGLEAFF. Here the CDR3 DNA reads TGCGCCAGCAGTCCGGGACTAGAAGCTTTCTTT.

The chain uses TRBV6-5 and TRBJ2-4; unclear D gene. Germline V gives CDR1 MNHEY, CDR2 SVGAGI. Trimming stripped 8 bases from V and 0 bases from J, with 14 bases between. The CDR3 is 15 residues long. CDR3: CASLPSLGAKNIQYF. In DNA, the CDR3 is TGTGCCAGCCTCCCCAGCCTCGGAGCCAAAAACATTCAGTACTTC.

This chain's CDR3 is CASSQDRGTEAFF. As DNA, the CDR3 is TGCGCCAGCAGCCAAGATAGGGGAACTGAAGCTTTCTTT. The chain has TRBV4-3 and TRBJ1-1; maybe TRBD1 (5 bases). Germline lookup yields CDR1 LGHNA and CDR2 YSLEER. CDR3 length equals 13 residues. The germline V and J ends were trimmed by 0 bases and 5 bases, with 7 bases remaining between them.

The table lists this clone with many counts. The chain is built from TRBV4-1 and TRBJ1-1; TRBD1 might be the D (5 bases). From germline, CDR1 is MGHRA and CDR2 YSYEKL. The CDR3 is made up of 13 amino acids. Between the trimmed V and J ends, which lost 0 bases and 5 bases, there was a span of 7 bases. The CDR3 DNA reads TGCGCCAGCAGCCAAGATAGGGGAACTGAAGCTTTCTTT. Its translation is CASSQDRGTEAFF.

The V gene is TRBV5-8, the J gene TRBJ2-1; TRBD1 is a possible D gene (5 bases). The CDR3 is 16 residues long. The germline V gene encodes CDR1 SGHTS and CDR2 YDEGEE. Trimming took 7 bases from V and 3 from J, leaving 20 bases between them. In DNA, the CDR3 is TGTGCCAGCCAGGCCCTAGACAGTACATTCTACAATGAGCAGTTCTTC. Its translation: CASQALDSTFYNEQFF.

As to this clone: A far larger clone is a single base away, which makes a read error likely. The identical CDR3 is also encoded by other nucleotide sequences in the sample. The chain employs TRBV7-2 and TRBJ1-1; D is undetermined. This CDR3 comprises 16 residues. In germline, CDR1 is SGHTA, CDR2 FQGNSA. V was trimmed by 5 bases and J by 0 bases, leaving 16 bases between them. The CDR3 DNA follows: TGTGCCAGCAGCCAAGATATCGCAGGAATGAACACTGAAGCTTTCTTT. Amino acids: CASSQDIAGMNTEAFF.

The gene calls are TRBV9 and TRBJ1-1; the D gene is possibly TRBD1 (5 bases). The V gene lost 4 bases and the J gene lost 5 bases, with 9 bases spanning the gap. This CDR3 spans 12 amino acids. The germline V gene encodes CDR1 SGDLS and CDR2 YYNGEE. CDR3 sequence (DNA): TGTGCCAGCAGCTCTTCAGGGACTGAAGCTTTCTTT. This encodes CASSSSGTEAFF.

This chain uses TRBV7-3 with TRBJ2-7, with D uncertain. Germline V gives CDR1 SGHTA, CDR2 FQGTGA. V was clipped by 3 bases and J by 6 bases, with 9 bases between them. This CDR3 is 12 amino acids long. Written as DNA, the CDR3 is TGTGCCAGCAGCTTTTCGGGTCCCGAGCAGTACTTC. Its protein product is CASSFSGPEQYF.

This rearrangement joins TRBV4-3 to TRBJ1-5; D remains unclear. V was cut by 3 bases and J by 2 bases, with 11 bases left in between. Germline CDR1 reads LGHNA; CDR2 reads YSLEER. The CDR3 sequence is 15 residues long. This chain's CDR3 is CASSQYHGGNQPQHF. The CDR3 DNA reads TGCGCCAGCAGCCAGTATCATGGGGGCAATCAGCCCCAGCATTTT.

This clone was seen a handful of times. V and J are TRBV4-3 and TRBJ1-4; no firm D call. The V gene's germline CDR1 is LGHNA and CDR2 YSLEER. This CDR3 has 15 amino acids. The V end was cut by 0 bases, the J end by 11 bases, with 16 bases between. CDR3 bases: TGCGCCAGCAGCCAAGAATGGACGGGAAGAGGGAAACTGTTTTTT. Residues: CASSQEWTGRGKLFF.

This clone was recorded a few times. The chain combines TRBV20-1 with TRBJ2-1, with D maybe TRBD1 (5 bases). Trimming pared 6 bases from V and 7 bases from J, leaving 7 bases between. Germline CDR1 DFQATT, CDR2 SNEGSKA (reference sequence). The CDR3 has 10 residues. The chain's CDR3 is CSAQENEQFF. CDR3 nucleotide sequence: TGCAGTGCACAGGAAAATGAGCAGTTCTTC.

This chain links TRBV5-1 with TRBJ1-4, with D tentatively TRBD1 (6 bases). Trimming cost V 4 bases and J 4 bases, with 14 bases left between them. This CDR3 comprises 15 residues. CDR1 and CDR2 from the germline V gene are SGHRS and YFSETQ. The CDR3 DNA sequence: TGCGCCAGCAGCGGCAGGGGCGTTAATAATGAAAAACTGTTTTTT. Translated, it gives CASSGRGVNNEKLFF.

This clone was seen a handful of times. CDR3 residues: CASSEDAGWNQPQHF. The CDR3 nucleotides read TGTGCCAGCAGTGAAGACGCAGGTTGGAATCAGCCCCAGCATTTT. The chain couples TRBV6-1 to TRBJ1-5; D is unresolved. Trimming took off 1 base at V and 4 bases at J, with 11 bases between the two ends. There are 15 residues in the CDR3. Germline values: CDR1 MNHNS, CDR2 SASEGT.

The chain is built from TRBV18 and TRBJ2-1; possibly TRBD1 for D (5 bases). V dropped 8 bases and J dropped 3 bases, with 17 bases sitting between them. This CDR3 is built from 15 residues. Germline CDR1 is KGHSH and CDR2 is LQKENI. The CDR3 loop is CASADIGAIYNEQFF. CDR3 DNA sequence: TGTGCCAGCGCAGACATAGGGGCGATCTACAATGAGCAGTTCTTC. Supplemented by reference TRBV18 and TRBJ2-1, the full variable domain reads NAGVMQNPRHLVRRRGQEARLRCSPMKGHSHVYWYRQLPEEGLKFMVYLQKENIIDESGMPKERFSAEFPKEGPSILRIQQVVRGDSAAYFCASADIGAIYNEQFFGPGTRLTVL.

This clone was detected a few times. The chain combines TRBV9 with TRBJ2-2; a weak D match, TRBD1 (6 bases). The CDR3 has 15 amino acids. The germline gives CDR1 SGDLS, CDR2 YYNGEE. V dropped 4 bases and J dropped 1 base, with 11 bases sitting between them. Here the CDR3 DNA reads TGTGCCAGCAGCTTAGGACAGATGAACACCGGGGAGCTGTTTTTT. Amino acids: CASSLGQMNTGELFF.

A remark on this clone: Its ends do not fully match the called genes, so a read error is possible. This sequence joins TRBV29-1 and TRBJ2-7, with D possibly being TRBD1 (5 bases). This CDR3 is 14 amino acids long. Germline V gene lookup returns CDR1 SQVTM and CDR2 ANQGSEA. Written as DNA, the CDR3 is TGCAGCGTGGAAGGGGCCCCCAGTGGGGCCGAGCAGTACTTC. Translating gives CSVEGAPSGAEQYF.

This chain joins TRBV10-3 and TRBJ1-4; possibly TRBD1 for D (5 bases). Germline loops: CDR1 ENHRY, CDR2 SYGVKD. This CDR3 has 16 residues. Trimming left V 2 bases short and J 0 bases short, with 10 bases between. CDR3 protein: CAISEGDGATNEKLFF. Here the CDR3 DNA reads TGTGCCATCAGTGAGGGGGACGGAGCAACTAATGAAAAACTGTTTTTT.

This clone was seen ten or more times. The chain has TRBV6-5 and TRBJ1-1; D might be TRBD1 (5 bases). Trimming took 5 bases from V and 8 from J, leaving 9 bases between them. Germline V lookup: CDR1 MNHEY, CDR2 SVGAGI. The CDR3 sequence is 11 residues long. The CDR3 bases are TGTGCCAGCAGTCCGGGACTAGAAGCTTTCTTT. Translated, it gives CASSPGLEAFF.

There are a few counts of this clone. The chain is built from TRBV11-1 and TRBJ2-7, with D unresolved. The V gene lost 3 bases and the J gene lost 4 bases, with 4 bases spanning the gap. CDR1 and CDR2 from the germline V gene are SGHAT and FQDESV (reference sequence). The CDR3 contains 11 residues. The CDR3 DNA sequence: TGTGCCAGCAGCTTGGATTACGAGCAGTACTTC. This sequence encodes CASSLDYEQYF.

This clone has only one observation. CDR3 sequence: CASSLRHEPGTGAEQYF. Written as DNA, the CDR3 is TGTGCCAGCAGCCTGAGACACGAACCCGGGACAGGGGCCGAGCAGTACTTC. The chain links TRBV11-2 to TRBJ2-7, with 10 bases lining up with TRBD1. This CDR3 comprises 17 residues. In germline, CDR1 is SGHAT, CDR2 FQNNGV. V dropped 5 bases and J dropped 6; count of bases not matched to a gene: 16.

This rearrangement joins TRBV4-3 to TRBJ1-4, with D possibly being TRBD1 (5 bases). The CDR3 sequence is 15 residues long. The germline CDR1 and CDR2 sequences are LGHNA and YSLEER. With 0 bases removed from V and 6 bases from J, the gap between germline ends came to 11 bases. As DNA, the CDR3 is TGCGCCAGCAGCCAAGATGGGGGGGAGTATGAAAAACTGTTTTTT. Translated, it gives CASSQDGGEYEKLFF.

This clone has just a few counts. The chain recombines TRBV11-1 with TRBJ1-6, with no clear D. The CDR3 consists of 14 residues. The V end lost 1 base, the J end lost 10 bases, and 11 bases lay between the germline ends. Per the germline V gene, CDR1 is SGHAT and CDR2 is FQDESV (reference sequence). In DNA, the CDR3 is TGTGCCAGCAGCTTAGGAGGTACCTACTCACCCCTCCACTTT. It codes for CASSLGGTYSPLHF.

V usage is TRBV29-1 and J usage is TRBJ2-7, with 9 bases identical to TRBD1. This CDR3 is 18 amino acids long. J lost 0 bases, V lost 5 bases, and 17 bases had no gene match. Germline CDR1 and CDR2: SQVTM and ANQGSEA. DNA of the CDR3: TGCAGCGTTCTCCTATGGGGACAGGGAAGTTCCAGCTCCTACGAGCAGTACTTC. Translating it yields CSVLLWGQGSSSSYEQYF.

The chain couples TRBV7-9 to TRBJ1-2; no clear D. The CDR3 has 13 residues. Trimming cost V 4 bases and J 4 bases, with 10 bases left between them. Germline V CDR1 and CDR2: SEHNR, FQNEAQ (reference sequence). CDR3 loop: CASSSEYGYGYTF. The CDR3 DNA reads as TGTGCCAGCAGCTCAGAGTACGGCTATGGCTACACCTTC.

This chain connects TRBV2 to TRBJ1-2; D uncertain. Germline assignment: CDR1 SNHLY and CDR2 FYNNEI. Trimming took off 2 bases at V and 5 bases at J, with 21 bases between the two ends. The length of the CDR3 is 17 residues. CDR3 amino acids: CASSEYGIGHWEYGYTF. CDR3 in DNA: TGTGCCAGCAGTGAATACGGAATTGGGCACTGGGAGTATGGCTACACCTTC.

The chain joins TRBV9 to TRBJ2-2; the D gene is possibly TRBD1 (5 bases). Trimming stripped 0 bases from V and 7 bases from J, with 7 bases between. There are 13 residues in the CDR3. CDR1 is SGDLS and CDR2 is YYNGEE in the germline V gene. In DNA, the CDR3 is TGTGCCAGCAGCGTAGGGGGCCACGGGGAGCTGTTTTTT. Protein sequence: CASSVGGHGELFF.